The following is a T cell receptor beta chain sequence with its context. Assay used: immunoSEQ multiplex PCR; TCRdb lists only in-frame clones, some missing. The sample lists under 75,000 clones, about 94% occurring once. This record belongs to a study of technical replicates of blood from a handful of donors. The germline gives CDR1 WSHSY, CDR2 SAAADI. The V and J ends lost 9 bases and 7 bases respectively, with 19 bases between them. The CDR3 totals 13 residues. The chain combines TRBV10-2 with TRBJ2-7; no clear D. The sample was T cells isolated from PBMCs. The TCR comes from a human donor in good health. The CDR3 bases are TGCGCCAGACCGTGTCGGTCTCCATGGGAGCAGTACTTC. Residues: CARPCRSPWEQYF.